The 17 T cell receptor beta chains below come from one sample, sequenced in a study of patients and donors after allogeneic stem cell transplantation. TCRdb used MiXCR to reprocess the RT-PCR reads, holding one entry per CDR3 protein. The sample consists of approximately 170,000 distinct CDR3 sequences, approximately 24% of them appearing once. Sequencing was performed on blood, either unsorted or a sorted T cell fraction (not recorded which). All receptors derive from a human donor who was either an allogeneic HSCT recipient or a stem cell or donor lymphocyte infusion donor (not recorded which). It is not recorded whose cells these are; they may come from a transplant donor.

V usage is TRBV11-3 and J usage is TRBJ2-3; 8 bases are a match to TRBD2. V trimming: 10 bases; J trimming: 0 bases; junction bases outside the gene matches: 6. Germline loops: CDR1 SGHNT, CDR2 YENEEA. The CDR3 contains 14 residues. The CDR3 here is CATVSGASTDTQYF. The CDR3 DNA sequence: TGTGCCACCGTTAGCGGGGCGAGCACAGATACGCAGTATTTT.

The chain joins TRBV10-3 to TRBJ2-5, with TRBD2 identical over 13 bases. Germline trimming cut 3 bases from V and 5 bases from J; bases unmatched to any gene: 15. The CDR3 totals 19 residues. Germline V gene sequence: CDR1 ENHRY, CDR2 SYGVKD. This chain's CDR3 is CAISDMPVGTSGILETQYF. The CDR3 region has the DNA TGTGCCATCAGTGACATGCCGGTAGGGACTAGCGGGATCTTGGAGACCCAGTACTTC.

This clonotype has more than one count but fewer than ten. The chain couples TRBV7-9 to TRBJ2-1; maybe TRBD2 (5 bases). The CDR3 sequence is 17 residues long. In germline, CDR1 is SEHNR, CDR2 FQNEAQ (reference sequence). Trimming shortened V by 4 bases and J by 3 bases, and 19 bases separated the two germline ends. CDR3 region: CASSSPQSGVYYNEQFF. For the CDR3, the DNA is TGTGCCAGCAGCTCCCCCCAGTCCGGGGTTTACTACAATGAGCAGTTCTTC.

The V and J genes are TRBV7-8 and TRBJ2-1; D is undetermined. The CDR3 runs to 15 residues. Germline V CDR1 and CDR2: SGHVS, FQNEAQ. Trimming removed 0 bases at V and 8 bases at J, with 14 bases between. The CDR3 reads CASSLALSKMYEQFF. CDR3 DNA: TGTGCCAGCAGCTTAGCATTGAGCAAGATGTATGAGCAGTTCTTC.

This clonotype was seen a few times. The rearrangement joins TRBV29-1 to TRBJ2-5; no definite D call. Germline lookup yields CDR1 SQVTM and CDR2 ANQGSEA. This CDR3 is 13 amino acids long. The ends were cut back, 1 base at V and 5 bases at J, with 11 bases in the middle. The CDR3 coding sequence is TGCAGCGTTGAAGGAAACGTCAGGGAGACCCAGTACTTC. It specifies CSVEGNVRETQYF.

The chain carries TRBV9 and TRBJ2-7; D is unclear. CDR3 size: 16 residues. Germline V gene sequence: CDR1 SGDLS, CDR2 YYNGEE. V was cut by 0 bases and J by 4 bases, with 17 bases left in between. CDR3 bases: TGTGCCAGCAGCGTAGCGGCGAGAGGAAGGCCTTACGAGCAGTACTTC. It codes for CASSVAARGRPYEQYF.

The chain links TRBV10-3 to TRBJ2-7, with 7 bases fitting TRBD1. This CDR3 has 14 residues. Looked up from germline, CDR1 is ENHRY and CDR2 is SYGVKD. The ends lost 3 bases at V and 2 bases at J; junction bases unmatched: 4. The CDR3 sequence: CAISDRGSPYEQYF. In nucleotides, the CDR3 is TGTGCCATCAGTGACAGGGGGTCCCCCTACGAGCAGTACTTC.

The CDR3 here is CSARGTGTSGYEQYF. CDR3 nucleotide sequence: TGCAGTGCTAGAGGCACCGGGACTAGCGGGTACGAGCAGTACTTC. The V gene is TRBV20-1, the J gene TRBJ2-7, with 12 bases fitting TRBD2. The CDR3 length is 15 residues. Unmatched junction bases numbered 5, after V lost 1 base and J lost 4 bases. Germline-derived CDR1 and CDR2 are DFQATT and SNEGSKA (reference sequence).

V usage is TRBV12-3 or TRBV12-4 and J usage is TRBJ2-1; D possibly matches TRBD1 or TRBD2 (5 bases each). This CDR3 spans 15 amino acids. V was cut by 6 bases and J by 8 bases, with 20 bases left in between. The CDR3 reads CASSPFEGIKDEQFF. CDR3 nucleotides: TGTGCCAGCAGCCCTTTCGAGGGGATAAAGGATGAGCAGTTCTTC.

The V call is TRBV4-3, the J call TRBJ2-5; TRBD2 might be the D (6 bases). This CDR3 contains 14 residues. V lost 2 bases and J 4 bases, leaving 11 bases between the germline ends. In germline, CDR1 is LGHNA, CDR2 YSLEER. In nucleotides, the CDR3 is TGCGCCAGCAGCCAAACAAGGGGAGGAGAGACCCAGTACTTC. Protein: CASSQTRGGETQYF.

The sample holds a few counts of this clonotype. CDR3 residues: CASEDYGETQYF. CDR3 bases: TGTGCCAGCGAGGACTACGGGGAGACCCAGTACTTC. The chain combines TRBV12-3 or TRBV12-4 with TRBJ2-5, with D possibly TRBD2 on 6 matching bases. Deletions cut 8 bases from V and 5 bases from J, with 12 bases between. CDR3 size: 12 residues.

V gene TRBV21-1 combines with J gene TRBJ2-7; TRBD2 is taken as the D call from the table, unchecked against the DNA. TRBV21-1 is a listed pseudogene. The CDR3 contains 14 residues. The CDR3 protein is CASSFSGSRHEQYF. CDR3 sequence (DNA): TGTGCCAGCAGCTTTAGCGGGAGTAGACACGAGCAGTACTTC.

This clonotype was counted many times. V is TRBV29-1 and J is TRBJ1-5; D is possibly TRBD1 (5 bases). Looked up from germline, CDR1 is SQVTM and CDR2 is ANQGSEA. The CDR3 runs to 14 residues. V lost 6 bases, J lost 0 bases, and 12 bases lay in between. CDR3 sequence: CSVVDRNSNQPQHF. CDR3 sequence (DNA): TGCAGCGTAGTAGACAGAAATAGCAATCAGCCCCAGCATTTT.

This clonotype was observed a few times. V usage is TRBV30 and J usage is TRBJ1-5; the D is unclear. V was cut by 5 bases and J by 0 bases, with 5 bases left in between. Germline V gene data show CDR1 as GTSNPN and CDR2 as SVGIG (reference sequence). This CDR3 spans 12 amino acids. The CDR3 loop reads CAWGDSNQPQHF. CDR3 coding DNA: TGTGCCTGGGGAGATAGCAATCAGCCCCAGCATTTT.

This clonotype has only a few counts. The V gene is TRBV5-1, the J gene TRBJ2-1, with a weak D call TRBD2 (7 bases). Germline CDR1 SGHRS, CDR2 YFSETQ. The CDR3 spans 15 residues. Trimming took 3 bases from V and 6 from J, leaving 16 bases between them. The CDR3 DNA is TGCGCCAGCAGCTGGGAGGTGGGGGGGCGCAATGAGCAGTTCTTC. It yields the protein CASSWEVGGRNEQFF. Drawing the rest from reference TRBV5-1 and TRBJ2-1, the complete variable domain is KAGVTQTPRYLIKTRGQQVTLSCSPISGHRSVSWYQQTPGQGLQFLFEYFSETQRNKGNFPGRFSGRQFSNSRSEMNVSTLELGDSALYLCASSWEVGGRNEQFFGPGTRLTVL.

In DNA form, the CDR3 reads TGTGCCAGCAGCCCGAGGACAGCAGATACGCAGTATTTT. Encoded protein: CASSPRTADTQYF. The genes are TRBV7-2 and TRBJ2-3, with D tentatively TRBD1 (6 bases). CDR3 length equals 13 residues. Germline CDR1 is SGHTA and CDR2 is FQGNSA. V was pared by 5 bases and J by 4 bases, with 10 bases between.

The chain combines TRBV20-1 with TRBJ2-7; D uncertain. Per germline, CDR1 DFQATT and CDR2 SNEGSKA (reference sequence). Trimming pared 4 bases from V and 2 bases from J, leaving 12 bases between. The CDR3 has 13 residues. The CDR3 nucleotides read TGCAGTGCTATCAGTTTTAGCCCCTACGAGCAGTACTTC. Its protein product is CSAISFSPYEQYF.